The T cell receptor (beta chain) under discussion was sequenced for a study of identical twins. This CDR3 region has 14 residues. Trimming removed 4 bases at V and 4 bases at J, with 13 bases between. Overall study results and limits: Invariant MAIT and iNKT cells could partly confound zero-insertion analyses.

Unique molecular identifiers were in the cDNA, with template-switch universal primer binding. TCRdb analysed the 5' RACE reads with MiXCR anew, one entry per CDR3 protein. Of hundreds of thousands of distinct CDR3 sequences detected, approximately 6.1% appear once; the ten largest clones hold under 2%. This clonotype occurred a few times. Its cognate antigen is unknown. The rearrangement joins TRBV12-3 or TRBV12-4 to TRBJ1-2; D gene ambiguous. The receptor comes from a man aged 18 to 35 in good health. Sequenced material: naive T cells sorted from blood. The CDR3 sequence is CASSSGGVSYGYTF. The DNA for the CDR3 is TGTGCCAGCAGTTCGGGAGGCGTTTCCTATGGCTACACCTTC.